This TCR beta chain was recovered during a study of T cell responses to AZD1222 COVID-19 vaccine. General study results and limits: Clonal diversity was possibly underestimated; the donors were predominantly white British and more often female. Rises in breadth and depth of Spike-specific TCRs came after two AZD1222 doses.

CDR1 SGHNT and CDR2 YYREEE come from the germline V gene (reference sequence). V dropped 2 bases and J dropped 3 bases, with 12 bases sitting between them. The CDR3 contains 14 residues. The protocol was immunoSEQ multiplex PCR, while the TCRdb copy is restricted to in-frame clones and leaves out a portion. The table shows 130,000 to 150,000 clones, with around 89% occurring only once. Points on this clone: Its specificity is unknown.

The source is an adult in good health. Sequences were derived from peripheral blood, sampled on day 0 of AZD1222 vaccination. The chain carries TRBV5-4 and TRBJ2-7, with TRBD2 as a possible D gene (5 bases). In DNA, the CDR3 is TGTGCCAGCAGCTTAGGGAGTAAGGTCTACGAGCAGTACTTC. Its protein product is CASSLGSKVYEQYF.